These T cell receptor beta chains were read from a single sample in a study of blood T cell repertoires in COVID-19. Data came from immunoSEQ multiplex PCR; TCRdb stores just in-frame clones and leaves some out. The sample lists 200,000 to 250,000 clones, about 84% occurring once. Source material: PBMCs or T cells enriched from blood (not recorded which). These receptors were taken from a woman in her thirties or forties with acute COVID-19. Both conserved end residues are part of each CDR3. D genes are given only for firm matches. A clone size is listed for some rows: how often the clone was seen (once, few, many), or a class if it is expanded.

cdr3_aa cdr3_nt clone_size j_call v_call d_call
CASSLGGQNNQPQHF TGCGCCAGCAGCTTGGGGGGGCAGAACAATCAGCCCCAGCATTTT NA TRBJ1-5 TRBV5-1 NA
CASSLDEVTYGYTF TGTGCCAGCAGCTTAGATGAGGTGACCTATGGCTACACCTTC NA TRBJ1-2 TRBV7-8 NA
CARSLIGVPAGETQYF TGTGCCAGAAGCTTAATAGGAGTCCCCGCCGGGGAGACCCAGTACTTC NA TRBJ2-5 TRBV7-5 NA
CASSSITPRTGMNTGELFF TGTGCCAGCAGTTCAATAACCCCGCGGACAGGAATGAACACCGGGGAGCTGTTTTTT NA TRBJ2-2 TRBV27 TRBD1
CASSLDYGELFF TGTGCCAGCAGCTTAGATTACGGGGAGCTGTTTTTT NA TRBJ2-2 TRBV11-3 NA
CASGQGQNNEQFF TGTGCCAGCGGCCAGGGACAAAACAATGAGCAGTTCTTC NA TRBJ2-1 TRBV18 NA
CASSLGGEWETQYF TGTGCCAGTAGCCTAGGGGGGGAGTGGGAGACCCAGTACTTC NA TRBJ2-5 TRBV19 NA
CASSLGGGAPYGYTF TGTGCCAGCAGCTTAGGGGGGGGAGCCCCCTATGGCTACACCTTC NA TRBJ1-2 TRBV7-8 NA
CAWTLQGYTEAFF TGTGCCTGGACCCTACAGGGCTACACTGAAGCTTTCTTT NA TRBJ1-1 TRBV30 NA
CASSSHPPGPSNTGELFF TGTGCCAGCAGCTCCCATCCCCCAGGGCCCTCGAACACCGGGGAGCTGTTTTTT NA TRBJ2-2 TRBV11-3 NA
CASSPLTGGQETEAFF TGTGCCAGCTCACCCCTCACAGGGGGTCAAGAAACTGAAGCTTTCTTT NA TRBJ1-1 TRBV18 TRBD1
CASCRGEYNSPLHF TGCGCCAGCTGCCGGGGGGAGTACAATTCACCCCTCCACTTT NA TRBJ1-6 TRBV5-1 NA
CSVEGQGLDEQYF TGCAGCGTTGAGGGACAGGGGCTCGACGAGCAGTACTTC once TRBJ2-7 TRBV29-1 TRBD1
CASRTGQGTTEAFF TGTGCCAGCAGGACGGGACAGGGGACTACTGAAGCTTTCTTT NA TRBJ1-1 TRBV6-5 TRBD1
CASSFGGNTEAFF TGTGCCAGCAGCTTCGGGGGGAACACTGAAGCTTTCTTT once TRBJ1-1 TRBV7-3 NA
CASSAGGGQSNQPQHF TGTGCCAGCAGCGCCGGAGGCGGACAGAGCAATCAGCCCCAGCATTTT NA TRBJ1-5 TRBV9 NA
CASSSRESQGADSEAFF TGTGCCAGCAGCTCCCGGGAATCACAGGGGGCCGACTCTGAAGCTTTCTTT NA TRBJ1-1 TRBV4-2 TRBD1
CASSRGDRVDGEQFF TGTGCCAGCAGCCGGGGGGACAGGGTTGACGGTGAGCAGTTCTTC NA TRBJ2-1 TRBV5-8 TRBD1
CASSLGPLGSSNQPQHF TGCGCCAGCAGCTTGGGTCCTTTGGGGAGCAGCAATCAGCCCCAGCATTTT NA TRBJ1-5 TRBV5-1 NA
CASSPDRGSLDEQFF TGTGCCAGCAGCCCGGACAGGGGCTCCCTCGATGAGCAGTTCTTC NA TRBJ2-1 TRBV7-9 TRBD1
CASRPRTGPQNQPQHF TGTGCCAGCAGACCCAGGACAGGACCCCAAAATCAGCCCCAGCATTTT NA TRBJ1-5 TRBV28 TRBD1
CASSFGGVATNEKLFF TGTGCCAGCAGCTTCGGCGGCGTCGCAACTAATGAAAAACTGTTTTTT NA TRBJ1-4 TRBV7-9 NA
CATAPGQGGGYTF TGTGCCACCGCGCCGGGACAGGGGGGTGGCTACACCTTC NA TRBJ1-2 TRBV6-5 TRBD1
CSVEVRTSGKETQYF TGCAGCGTTGAAGTCCGGACTAGCGGGAAGGAGACCCAGTACTTC NA TRBJ2-5 TRBV29-1 TRBD2
CASSLAGTNTGELFF TGTGCCAGCAGCTTAGCAGGGACTAACACCGGGGAGCTGTTTTTT NA TRBJ2-2 TRBV11-2 NA
CASSQLHTSAETQYF TGTGCCAGCAGTCAACTCCATACTAGCGCGGAGACCCAGTACTTC few TRBJ2-5 TRBV6-5 TRBD2
CASSLGPSLNQPQHF TGTGCCAGCAGCTTGGGTCCGAGTCTAAATCAGCCCCAGCATTTT NA TRBJ1-5 TRBV5-6 NA
CASSYGQGSQPQHF TGTGCCAGCAGCTACGGACAGGGGAGTCAGCCCCAGCATTTT NA TRBJ1-5 TRBV27 TRBD1
CASSERAPPFNEQFF TGTGCCAGCAGTGAGCGTGCCCCGCCTTTCAATGAGCAGTTCTTC NA TRBJ2-1 TRBV6-2/TRBV6-3 NA
CASSENLVAVNTEAFF TGTGCCAGCAGTGAAAACCTGGTGGCGGTGAACACTGAAGCTTTCTTT NA TRBJ1-1 TRBV6-1 NA
CASSNTGLRSTEAFF TGTGCCAGTAGTAATACAGGGTTGAGGAGCACTGAAGCTTTCTTT NA TRBJ1-1 TRBV19 NA
CASSQAPGLAGVGGGWMGTDTQYF TGTGCCAGCAGCCAAGCGCCGGGACTAGCGGGAGTTGGTGGGGGATGGATGGGCACAGATACGCAGTATTTT NA TRBJ2-3 TRBV3-1/TRBV3-2 TRBD2
CSLMPGGLNTEAFF TGCAGCTTAATGCCAGGGGGACTGAACACTGAAGCTTTCTTT few TRBJ1-1 TRBV29-1 TRBD1
CSVVAGSSTQYF TGCAGCGTTGTAGCGGGCTCATCGACCCAGTACTTC NA TRBJ2-5 TRBV29-1 TRBD2
CASKGGGAVSNQPQHF TGTGCCAGCAAAGGAGGCGGGGCAGTTAGCAATCAGCCCCAGCATTTT few TRBJ1-5 TRBV28 NA
CASSQELGDTQYF TGCGCCAGCAGCCAAGAACTCGGTGATACGCAGTATTTT NA TRBJ2-3 TRBV4-3 NA
CASSSLTGDQPQHF TGTGCCAGCAGTTCGCTGACAGGGGATCAGCCCCAGCATTTT NA TRBJ1-5 TRBV28 TRBD1
CASTIAGFDEQFF TGTGCCTCCACAATCGCAGGGTTCGATGAGCAGTTCTTC few TRBJ2-1 TRBV7-9 NA
CASSSHRDSPLHF TGTGCCAGCAGCTCCCACAGGGATTCACCCCTCCACTTT few TRBJ1-6 TRBV3-1/TRBV3-2 NA
CASSERRENTEAFF TGTGCCAGCAGTGAACGGCGGGAGAACACTGAAGCTTTCTTT NA TRBJ1-1 TRBV6-1 NA
CATSRGGASYEQYF TGTGCCACCAGCAGGGGCGGGGCTTCCTACGAGCAGTACTTC NA TRBJ2-7 TRBV15 NA
CSVVRLASSTDTQYF TGCAGCGTTGTCAGGCTAGCGTCTAGCACAGATACGCAGTATTTT NA TRBJ2-3 TRBV29-1 NA
CASSDLGGQSSYNSPLHF TGCGCCAGCAGTGACCTCGGGGGACAGAGCTCCTATAATTCACCCCTCCACTTT few TRBJ1-6 TRBV10-1 TRBD1
CASSDISETEAFF TGTGCCAGCAGTGACATTAGCGAAACTGAAGCTTTCTTT once TRBJ1-1 TRBV2 NA
CASRTTGTRGDTDTQYF TGTGCCAGCAGGACAACCGGGACTAGGGGTGACACAGATACGCAGTATTTT NA TRBJ2-3 TRBV27 TRBD2
CASSLEGAGELFF TGCGCCAGCAGCTTGGAAGGAGCCGGGGAGCTGTTTTTT few TRBJ2-2 TRBV5-1 NA
CASSLAGGSYEQYF TGTGCCAGCAGCTTGGCAGGGGGCTCCTACGAGCAGTACTTC NA TRBJ2-7 TRBV5-5 TRBD1
CASSSTGGWQPQHF TGTGCCAGCAGTTCCACAGGGGGTTGGCAGCCCCAGCATTTT NA TRBJ1-5 TRBV28 TRBD1